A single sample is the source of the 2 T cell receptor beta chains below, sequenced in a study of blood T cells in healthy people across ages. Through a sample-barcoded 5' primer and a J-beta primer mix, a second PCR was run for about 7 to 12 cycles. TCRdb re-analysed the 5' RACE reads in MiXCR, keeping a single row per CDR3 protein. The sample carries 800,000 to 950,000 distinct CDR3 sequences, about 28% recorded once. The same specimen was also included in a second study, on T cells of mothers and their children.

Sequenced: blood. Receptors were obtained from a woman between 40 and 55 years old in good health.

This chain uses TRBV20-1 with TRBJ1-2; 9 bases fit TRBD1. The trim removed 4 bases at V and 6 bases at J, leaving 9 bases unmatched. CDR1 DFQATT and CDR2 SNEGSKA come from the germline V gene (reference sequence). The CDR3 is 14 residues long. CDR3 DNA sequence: TGCAGTGCTACCTGGCTACAGGGGGCTGATGGCTACACCTTC. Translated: CSATWLQGADGYTF.

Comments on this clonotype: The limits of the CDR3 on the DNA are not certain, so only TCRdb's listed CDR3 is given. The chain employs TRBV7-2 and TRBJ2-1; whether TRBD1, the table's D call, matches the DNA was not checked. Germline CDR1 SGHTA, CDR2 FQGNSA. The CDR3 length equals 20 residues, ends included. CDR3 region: CASSFYICSAAPGQPPEQFF.